The rows below give T cell receptor beta chains drawn from one sample of a study of T cells in Graves' hyperthyroidism and ophthalmopathy. TCRdb re-derived calls from the multiplex PCR reads in MiXCR, one entry per CDR3 protein. The sample lists 350,000 to 400,000 distinct CDR3 sequences, under 15% occurring once. The specimen sequenced was blood. The origin of the receptors is a woman in her twenties or thirties with Graves' hyperthyroidism. CDR3s include the opening cysteine and the closing phenylalanine or tryptophan. A D gene is named only where the DNA matches it firmly.

>TRBV20-1|NA|15|TRBJ1-2
CSADVEQGNNYGYTF
>TRBV4-1|NA|15|TRBJ1-5
CASSQDKYGNQPQHF
>TRBV5-1|NA|13|TRBJ2-7
CASSSPTTYEQYF
>TRBV5-1|TRBD1|15|TRBJ2-7
CASSTGTGEGYEQYF
>TRBV2|NA|14|TRBJ2-1
CARMDPRWGNEQFF
>TRBV2|NA|12|TRBJ2-7
CASTQVGYEQYF
>TRBV24-1|TRBD2|18|TRBJ2-1
CATSDAGLAGSPWNEQFF
>TRBV18|NA|16|TRBJ1-1
CASSPESGGRNTEAFF
>TRBV20-1|TRBD2|13|TRBJ2-3
CSAISGGTDTQYF
>TRBV12-3/TRBV12-4|NA|16|TRBJ2-3
CASSFGDSASTDTQYF
>TRBV30|TRBD1|15|TRBJ1-4
CAWSTGGTGLGKLFF
>TRBV7-9|NA|15|TRBJ2-5
CASSTVGGQQETQYF
>TRBV3-1|NA|13|TRBJ2-7
CASSQEGAYEQYF
>TRBV7-2|NA|14|TRBJ2-2
CASSLFRGTGELFF
>TRBV10-1|TRBD1|16|TRBJ2-3
CASSEGLGQGWDTQYF
>TRBV20-1|TRBD2|16|TRBJ2-7
CSARGTSGRAVYEQYF
>TRBV4-1|TRBD1|16|TRBJ1-2
CASSLIGQGARDGYTF